Each of the 17 T cell receptor beta chains below was sequenced from the same sample in a study of blood T cell repertoires in COVID-19 (dated by TCRdb to the early 2020s). Library construction relied on the immunoSEQ multiplex PCR assay. TCRdb's version of the immuneACCESS table is confined to in-frame rearrangements and falls short of the full clone set. An unresolved V gene accounts for under half of the shortfall where checked; the remainder is of unknown origin. Within this sample are a few hundred thousand clones, with roughly 86% of them counted one time only. The top ten hold roughly 2% of the sample. The specimen was PBMCs or T cells enriched from blood (not recorded which). Source of these receptors: a man aged 40-49 years in a cohort exposed to, infected with or recovered from COVID-19 (not recorded which).

The V call is TRBV6-6, the J call TRBJ1-1, with no clear D. The CDR3 extends over 16 amino acids. The V and J ends lost 7 bases and 7 bases respectively, with 25 bases between them. CDR1 and CDR2 (germline): MNHNY, SVGAGI (reference sequence). The CDR3 loop is CASTGGLGKNTNEAFF. The CDR3 DNA follows: TGTGCCAGCACTGGAGGTTTGGGAAAAAATACTAATGAAGCTTTCTTT.

The chain carries TRBV5-1 and TRBJ2-1; D is possibly TRBD1 (6 bases). V dropped 4 bases and J dropped 7 bases, with 12 bases sitting between them. Germline CDR1 and CDR2: SGHRS and YFSETQ. The CDR3 has 13 amino acids. The CDR3 is CASSRDIGNEQFF. The CDR3 coding sequence is TGCGCCAGCAGCCGGGACATCGGGAATGAGCAGTTCTTC.

This chain joins TRBV19 and TRBJ2-5, with TRBD2 matching over 15 bases. CDR1 and CDR2 from the germline V gene are LNHDA and SQIVND (reference sequence). Germline trimming cut 6 bases from V and 0 bases from J; bases unmatched to any gene: 8. The CDR3 runs to 18 residues. As DNA, the CDR3 is TGTGCCAGTAGCCCGGGACTAGCGGGAGGCTCTAACCAAGAGACCCAGTACTTC. This sequence encodes CASSPGLAGGSNQETQYF. Complete variable domain (other parts from reference TRBV19 and TRBJ2-5): DGGITQSPKYLFRKEGQNVTLSCEQNLNHDAMYWYRQDPGQGLRLIYYSQIVNDFQKGDIAEGYSVSREKKESFPLTVTSAQKNPTAFYLCASSPGLAGGSNQETQYFGPGTRLLVL.

The chain has TRBV2 and TRBJ2-1; TRBD1 agrees at 10 bases. The CDR3 contains 13 residues. Unmatched junction bases numbered 4, after V lost 7 bases and J lost 7 bases. Germline lookup yields CDR1 SNHLY and CDR2 FYNNEI. The CDR3 spells CASKGQGTNEQFF. CDR3 in DNA: TGTGCCAGCAAGGGACAGGGGACGAATGAGCAGTTCTTC. Looking up the rest from reference TRBV2 and TRBJ2-1 gives the full variable domain: EPEVTQTPSHQVTQMGQEVILRCVPISNHLYFYWYRQILGQKVEFLVSFYNNEISEKSEIFDDQFSVERPDGSNFTLKIRSTKLEDSAMYFCASKGQGTNEQFFGPGTRLTVL.

CDR3 coding DNA: TGTGCCAGCAGCTTACAGGTTGGGTCAAACTACGAGCAGTACTTC. Its protein is CASSLQVGSNYEQYF. The V call is TRBV7-8, the J call TRBJ2-7, with unresolved D. Germline-derived CDR1 and CDR2 are SGHVS and FQNEAQ. The CDR3 is 15 amino acids. Trimming left V 2 bases short and J 3 bases short, with 14 bases between.

The CDR3 DNA is TGTGCCAGCAGTGCAACGACAGTCAGGCCTGGGGCCAACGTCCTGACTTTC. Translating it yields CASSATTVRPGANVLTF. This chain links TRBV27 with TRBJ2-6; tentatively, D is TRBD1 (5 bases). V was cut by 5 bases and J by 2 bases, with 16 bases left in between. The V gene's germline CDR1 is MNHEY and CDR2 SMNVEV (reference sequence). This CDR3 comprises 17 residues.

The chain has TRBV5-4 and TRBJ1-3, with 9 bases lining up with TRBD1. V shed 3 bases and J 0 bases; nucleotides not matched to a gene: 1. Germline V gives CDR1 SGHNT, CDR2 YYREEE (reference sequence). This CDR3 has 15 residues. Here the CDR3 DNA reads TGTGCCAGCAGCTGGGGACAGGGCTCTGGAAACACCATATATTTT. Its translation: CASSWGQGSGNTIYF.

V usage is TRBV30 and J usage is TRBJ1-1, with D perhaps matching TRBD1 (6 bases). The CDR3 has 12 residues. Germline loops: CDR1 GTSNPN, CDR2 SVGIG (reference sequence). V lost 5 bases and J 2 bases, leaving 9 bases between the germline ends. CDR3 bases: TGTGCCTGGGGCAGGGGAAACACTGAAGCTTTCTTT. Its protein is CAWGRGNTEAFF.

The chain recombines TRBV14 with TRBJ1-1; the D gene is possibly TRBD1 (6 bases). CDR3 length equals 13 residues. Looked up from germline, CDR1 is SGHDN and CDR2 is FVKESK. Trimming removed 5 bases from V and 10 bases from J, with 17 bases in between. The CDR3 DNA follows: TGTGCCAGCAGCTCGAGAGGCTCCAGGGGAGCTTTCTTT. Residues: CASSSRGSRGAFF. The full variable domain, in which reference TRBV14 and TRBJ1-1 provide the parts outside the CDR3, is EAGVTQFPSHSVIEKGQTVTLRCDPISGHDNLYWYRRVMGKEIKFLLHFVKESKQDESGMPNNRFLAERTGGTYSTLKVQPAELEDSGVYFCASSSRGSRGAFFGQGTRLTVV.

This clone was seen ten or more times. The chain links TRBV10-2 to TRBJ2-5; D remains ambiguous. Germline V gene data show CDR1 as WSHSY and CDR2 as SAAADI. This CDR3 is 15 amino acids long. V was trimmed by 4 bases and J by 4 bases, leaving 16 bases between them. CDR3 DNA sequence: TGCGCCAGCAGTGGGAAGGTAACAGTACGAGAGACCCAGTACTTC. Its translation is CASSGKVTVRETQYF.

This clone was seen only once. The chain employs TRBV2 and TRBJ1-5; maybe TRBD1 (6 bases). From germline, CDR1 is SNHLY and CDR2 FYNNEI. V gave up 3 bases and J gave up 6 bases, with 12 bases separating them. There are 14 residues in the CDR3. The CDR3 nucleotides read TGTGCCAGCAGTGAGGGGGCTCTCGGTCAGCCCCAGCATTTT. It encodes CASSEGALGQPQHF.

V and J are TRBV16 and TRBJ1-2; D might be TRBD1 (6 bases). The CDR3 consists of 15 residues. V shed 3 bases and J shed 0 bases, with 11 bases lying between them. Germline CDR1 KGHSY, CDR2 FQNENV. The CDR3: CASSQGASANYGYTF. In nucleotides, the CDR3 is TGTGCCAGCAGCCAGGGGGCCTCAGCTAACTATGGCTACACCTTC.

The V call is TRBV7-9, the J call TRBJ2-5; D not resolved. V shed 2 bases and J shed 4 bases, with 8 bases lying between them. Looked up from germline, CDR1 is SEHNR and CDR2 is FQNEAQ (reference sequence). The CDR3 loop spans 13 amino acids. The CDR3 DNA sequence: TGTGCCAGCAGCTTACTGGCTCTAGAGACCCAGTACTTC. It yields the protein CASSLLALETQYF.

The chain links TRBV21-1 to TRBJ2-7; TRBD2 was called by the table and not checked on the DNA. TRBV21-1 is recorded as a pseudogene. CDR3 length: 14 residues. The CDR3 region has the DNA TGTGCCAGCAGCAAAGTGCGGGCGTCCTACGAGCAGTACTTC. Its translation is CASSKVRASYEQYF.

The rearrangement uses TRBV3-1 (or the pseudogene TRBV3-2) and TRBJ1-2, with D unclear. V lost 3 bases, J lost 8 bases, and 7 bases lay in between. Germline V lookup: CDR1 LGHDT, CDR2 YNNKEL (reference sequence). This CDR3 is 11 amino acids long. CDR3 sequence (DNA): TGTGCCAGCAGCCATCGGTTGGGCTACACCTTC. This codes for CASSHRLGYTF.

This chain links TRBV7-7 with TRBJ2-1, with 8 bases fitting TRBD2. Losses at the gene ends were 5 bases for V and 0 bases for J; bases not matched to a gene: 6. The germline gives CDR1 SSHAT, CDR2 FNYEAQ (reference sequence). The CDR3 is made up of 16 amino acids. The CDR3 sequence: CASSLLAGTSYNEQFF. CDR3 nucleotide sequence: TGTGCCAGCAGCCTCCTAGCGGGCACCTCCTACAATGAGCAGTTCTTC. The full variable domain, completed using reference TRBV7-7 and TRBJ2-1, is GAGVSQSPRYKVTKRGQDVTLRCDPISSHATLYWYQQALGQGPEFLTYFNYEAQPDKSGLPSDRFSAERPEGSISTLTIQRTEQRDSAMYRCASSLLAGTSYNEQFFGPGTRLTVL.

V and J are TRBV7-9 and TRBJ2-1, with TRBD2 as a possible D gene (6 bases). V gave up 4 bases and J gave up 9 bases, with 19 bases separating them. CDR3 length: 15 amino acids. Germline CDR1 is SEHNR and CDR2 is FQNEAQ (reference sequence). The CDR3 sequence is CASSSRDWGASEQFF. CDR3 coding DNA: TGTGCCAGCAGCTCCCGGGACTGGGGAGCTAGTGAGCAGTTCTTC.